The 18 T cell receptor beta chains reported below all come from one sample, sequenced in a study of blood T cells in healthy people across ages. With a J-beta primer mix and a sample-barcoded 5' primer, a second PCR ran about 7 to 12 cycles. TCRdb used MiXCR to reprocess the 5' RACE reads, holding one entry per CDR3 protein. The sample yields 750,000 to 850,000 distinct CDR3 sequences, about 25% seen once. These data also formed part of another study, on T cells of mothers and their children.

The sequencing input was blood. These receptors all come from a boy younger than 18 in good health.

This rearrangement joins TRBV10-3 to TRBJ2-4; either TRBD1 or TRBD2 may supply D (5 bases each). V was trimmed by 8 bases and J by 0 bases, leaving 8 bases between them. The CDR3 loop spans 13 amino acids. CDR1 and CDR2 from the germline V gene are ENHRY and SYGVKD. CDR3 sequence reads: CAIGGGAKNIQYF. CDR3 DNA: TGTGCCATCGGTGGGGGAGCCAAAAACATTCAGTACTTC.

This clonotype was found a few times. This chain uses TRBV7-9 with TRBJ2-2; D gene ambiguous. Germline values: CDR1 SEHNR, CDR2 FQNEAQ (reference sequence). V gave up 8 bases and J gave up 1 base, with 8 bases separating them. CDR3 length: 13 residues. The CDR3 region has the DNA TGTGCCAGCGGACCACAGAACACCGGGGAGCTGTTTTTT. Translation: CASGPQNTGELFF.

The table lists this clonotype with a few counts. V usage is TRBV7-2 and J usage is TRBJ2-1; D tentatively reads TRBD1 or TRBD2 (6 bases each). The CDR3 extends over 14 amino acids. Between the trimmed V and J ends, which lost 1 base and 8 bases, there was a span of 12 bases. Germline values: CDR1 SGHTA, CDR2 FQGNSA. The CDR3 is CASSLGPRGDEQFF. The DNA for the CDR3 is TGTGCCAGCAGCTTAGGGCCTAGGGGGGATGAGCAGTTCTTC. The whole variable domain, remainder taken from reference TRBV7-2 and TRBJ2-1, is GAGVSQSPSNKVTEKGKDVELRCDPISGHTALYWYRQSLGQGLEFLIYFQGNSAPDKSGLPSDRFSAERTGGSVSTLTIQRTQQEDSAVYLCASSLGPRGDEQFFGPGTRLTVL.

This clonotype was found a few times. V gene TRBV28 combines with J gene TRBJ2-7, with 9 bases identical to TRBD1. The CDR3 has 15 residues. The junction had 11 bases not matched to a gene; V was cut back by 5 bases and J by 6 bases. Germline-derived CDR1 and CDR2 are MDHEN and SYDVKM. This chain's CDR3 is CASSPGDRVFLEQYF. The CDR3, as DNA: TGTGCCAGCAGTCCGGGGGACAGGGTCTTCCTCGAGCAGTACTTC.

The chain recombines TRBV7-8 with TRBJ2-6; D ambiguous. V lost 1 base, J lost 0 bases, and 16 bases lay in between. CDR1 and CDR2 (germline): SGHVS, FQNEAQ. The CDR3 consists of 19 residues. Here the CDR3 reads CASSLVEVVVRSGANVLTF. The CDR3 DNA reads TGTGCCAGCAGCTTAGTCGAAGTTGTCGTCCGCTCTGGGGCCAACGTCCTGACTTTC.

The gene calls are TRBV3-1 and TRBJ1-1; D uncertain. Between the trimmed V and J ends, which lost 3 bases and 0 bases, there was a span of 8 bases. This CDR3 comprises 14 residues. Germline V gene sequence: CDR1 LGHDT, CDR2 YNNKEL (reference sequence). The CDR3 loop reads CASSQTTVNTEAFF. The CDR3 nucleotides are TGTGCCAGCAGCCAGACCACTGTGAACACTGAAGCTTTCTTT.

The chain links TRBV21-1 to TRBJ2-2; TRBD1 is the table's D call and was not checked against the DNA. TRBV21-1 is tagged as a pseudogene. The CDR3 totals 16 residues. This CDR3 reads CASSKESGGNTGELFF. CDR3 DNA: TGTGCCAGCAGCAAAGAATCAGGGGGGAACACCGGGGAGCTGTTTTTT.

This clonotype came up a few times. The chain couples TRBV5-1 to TRBJ2-1; D remains ambiguous. Germline CDR1 is SGHRS and CDR2 is YFSETQ. Trimming cost V 0 bases and J 6 bases, with 7 bases left between them. The CDR3 has 13 amino acids. This chain's CDR3 is CASSLEASNEQFF. The CDR3 DNA reads as TGCGCCAGCAGCTTGGAGGCTAGCAATGAGCAGTTCTTC. Using reference TRBV5-1 and TRBJ2-1 for the parts outside the CDR3, the full variable domain is KAGVTQTPRYLIKTRGQQVTLSCSPISGHRSVSWYQQTPGQGLQFLFEYFSETQRNKGNFPGRFSGRQFSNSRSEMNVSTLELGDSALYLCASSLEASNEQFFGPGTRLTVL.

This clonotype was counted only a few times. The chain links TRBV4-3 to TRBJ2-7, with TRBD1 matching over 9 bases. V gave up 4 bases and J gave up 3 bases; unmatched junction bases: 7. CDR3 length: 15 amino acids. Looked up from germline, CDR1 is LGHNA and CDR2 is YSLEER. The CDR3 sequence is CASSPFPGQGYEQYF. DNA for the CDR3: TGCGCCAGCAGCCCATTTCCGGGACAGGGCTACGAGCAGTACTTC.

The chain employs TRBV7-2 and TRBJ1-4; D is unclear. Trimming took 5 bases from V and 5 from J, leaving 18 bases between them. The CDR3 is 16 residues long. Germline CDR1 SGHTA, CDR2 FQGNSA. The CDR3 DNA is TGTGCCAGCAGCACTTTGGACGGCGGTGGGAATGAAAAACTGTTTTTT. As protein: CASSTLDGGGNEKLFF.

The chain links TRBV11-2 to TRBJ1-2; D not resolved. The V gene's germline CDR1 is SGHAT and CDR2 FQNNGV. V gave up 2 bases and J gave up 4 bases, with 14 bases separating them. This CDR3 spans 15 amino acids. This CDR3 reads CASSLTDSYGYGYTF. DNA of the CDR3: TGTGCCAGCAGCTTAACGGACTCTTATGGCTATGGCTACACCTTC.

This clonotype was picked up a small number of times. The chain combines TRBV5-1 with TRBJ2-5, with unresolved D. Trimming shortened V by 0 bases and J by 1 base, and 7 bases separated the two germline ends. Germline CDR1 reads SGHRS; CDR2 reads YFSETQ. CDR3 size: 14 residues. CDR3 nucleotides: TGCGCCAGCAGCTTGGACTACTTCCAAGAGACCCAGTACTTC. This gives the protein CASSLDYFQETQYF.

This sequence joins TRBV18 and TRBJ2-4, with 9 positions matching TRBD1. Germline V gives CDR1 KGHSH, CDR2 LQKENI. J lost 3 bases, V lost 3 bases, and 9 bases had no gene match. The CDR3 loop spans 17 amino acids. Written as DNA, the CDR3 is TGTGCCAGCTCACCCACAGGGGGCATGTCTGGCAAAAACATTCAGTACTTC. Amino acid sequence: CASSPTGGMSGKNIQYF.

This clonotype was picked up a small number of times. As DNA, the CDR3 is TGTGCCAGTAGTATAGCCGACAGTTCCTACGAGCAGTACTTC. Amino acids: CASSIADSSYEQYF. The chain recombines TRBV19 with TRBJ2-7, with a possible D match to TRBD1 (5 bases). The germline CDR1 and CDR2 sequences are LNHDA and SQIVND (reference sequence). V lost 1 base, J lost 1 base, and 8 bases lay in between. The CDR3 length is 14 residues.

The chain recombines TRBV29-1 with TRBJ2-5; perhaps TRBD1 as D (5 bases). Germline values: CDR1 SQVTM, CDR2 ANQGSEA. This CDR3 contains 13 residues. Trimming removed 4 bases at V and 1 base at J, with 10 bases between. This chain's CDR3 is CSVAYRLQETQYF. CDR3 DNA sequence: TGCAGCGTTGCATACAGGCTCCAAGAGACCCAGTACTTC.

Only a few counts were recorded for this clonotype. The CDR3 sequence is CSAPVYSGDTQYF. The CDR3 DNA reads as TGCAGTGCCCCCGTTTACTCAGGAGACACGCAGTATTTT. The J gene is TRBJ2-3, the V gene TRBV20-1, with D uncertain. Germline V CDR1 and CDR2: DFQATT, SNEGSKA (reference sequence). V lost 6 bases and J lost 9, with 19 bases in between. There are 13 residues in the CDR3.

The chain recombines TRBV28 with TRBJ2-2; D is uncertain. The V end lost 5 bases, the J end lost 0 bases, and 13 bases lay between the germline ends. Germline V gives CDR1 MDHEN, CDR2 SYDVKM. The CDR3 extends over 16 amino acids. The CDR3 sequence is CASSRSTAANTGELFF. Written as DNA, the CDR3 is TGTGCCAGCAGTAGATCGACGGCCGCGAACACCGGGGAGCTGTTTTTT.

The chain recombines TRBV5-4 with TRBJ1-5; D call uncertain. Germline CDR1 SGHNT, CDR2 YYREEE (reference sequence). CDR3 length: 14 amino acids. Trimming removed 3 bases at V and 6 bases at J, with 13 bases between. The CDR3 here is CASSYGIGAQPQHF. CDR3 bases: TGTGCCAGCAGCTACGGGATCGGTGCTCAGCCCCAGCATTTT.